Presented here are 9 T cell receptor beta chains from one specimen sequenced in a study of T cell responses to AZD1222 COVID-19 vaccine. The assay was immunoSEQ multiplex PCR, and TCRdb's table has in-frame clones only and misses some. The sample has roughly 180,000 clones; approximately 91% are singletons. The sequencing here drew on peripheral blood, taken 28 days after the second AZD1222 dose. The receptors derive from an adult who received the AZD1222 COVID-19 vaccine.

The chain recombines TRBV5-1 with TRBJ1-3, with D hard to call. V was pared by 4 bases and J by 1 base, with 6 bases between. The CDR3 sequence is 13 residues long. From germline, CDR1 is SGHRS and CDR2 YFSETQ. CDR3 nucleotides: TGCGCCAGCAGCCAAGTGTCTGGAAACACCATATATTTT. Translation: CASSQVSGNTIYF.

The chain combines TRBV4-3 with TRBJ1-2; D is uncertain. V lost 0 bases, J lost 3 bases, and 11 bases lay in between. The CDR3 runs 15 residues. Germline CDR1 is LGHNA and CDR2 is YSLEER. The CDR3 loop reads CASSQDKRFDYGYTF. The CDR3 bases are TGCGCCAGCAGCCAAGATAAAAGGTTTGACTATGGCTACACCTTC.

V and J are TRBV29-1 and TRBJ1-4; 8 bases align to TRBD1. CDR1 SQVTM and CDR2 ANQGSEA come from the germline V gene. The CDR3 sequence is 11 residues long. V trimming: 6 bases; J trimming: 6 bases; junction bases outside the gene matches: 0. The CDR3 nucleotides are TGCAGCGTGGACAGGGATGAAAAACTGTTTTTT. Amino acids: CSVDRDEKLFF.

The rearrangement joins TRBV9 to TRBJ1-2; no clear D. Germline V CDR1 and CDR2: SGDLS, YYNGEE. V lost 0 bases to trimming and J lost 4 bases, with 7 bases between them. CDR3 length: 13 amino acids. The CDR3 DNA reads TGTGCCAGCAGCGTAGGGCATCGCTATGGCTACACCTTC. It encodes CASSVGHRYGYTF. Full variable domain (missing parts from reference TRBV9 and TRBJ1-2): DSGVTQTPKHLITATGQRVTLRCSPRSGDLSVYWYQQSLDQGLQFLIQYYNGEERAKGNILERFSAQQFPDLHSELNLSSLELGDSALYFCASSVGHRYGYTFGSGTRLTVV.

The chain is built from TRBV4-3 and TRBJ1-6; D unresolved. The CDR3 contains 17 residues. The germline gives CDR1 LGHNA, CDR2 YSLEER. With 0 bases removed from V and 0 bases from J, the gap between germline ends came to 9 bases. The CDR3 region has the DNA TGCGCCAGCAGCCAAGATCTTGCGGGCTCCTATAATTCACCCCTCCACTTT. Protein product: CASSQDLAGSYNSPLHF.

The chain couples TRBV6-1 to TRBJ1-5; unclear D gene. V was cut by 2 bases and J by 3 bases, with 8 bases left in between. From germline, CDR1 is MNHNS and CDR2 SASEGT. The CDR3 sequence is 14 residues long. This CDR3 reads CASSERSFNQPQHF. CDR3 DNA sequence: TGTGCCAGCAGTGAAAGGTCTTTCAATCAGCCCCAGCATTTT.

This chain joins TRBV2 and TRBJ1-4, with TRBD1 identical over 8 bases. This CDR3 region has 13 residues. Germline V CDR1 and CDR2: SNHLY, FYNNEI. V dropped 6 bases and J dropped 8; count of bases not matched to a gene: 5. Written as DNA, the CDR3 is TGTGCCAGCAGCGGACAGGGTCCGGAAAAACTGTTTTTT. Protein sequence: CASSGQGPEKLFF.

The chain employs TRBV7-9 and TRBJ2-4; the D gene is possibly TRBD1 (6 bases). Germline CDR1 SEHNR, CDR2 FQNEAQ (reference sequence). V was pared by 6 bases and J by 6 bases, with 15 bases between. The CDR3 loop spans 14 amino acids. The CDR3 DNA reads TGTGCCAGCAGTCTGGCACAGGGCTTAAACATTCAGTACTTC. The encoded protein is CASSLAQGLNIQYF.

The chain joins TRBV20-1 to TRBJ1-2, with D possibly being TRBD1 (5 bases). The CDR3 contains 13 residues. Germline V CDR1 and CDR2: DFQATT, SNEGSKA (reference sequence). V lost 3 bases to trimming and J lost 3 bases, with 11 bases between them. CDR3 bases: TGCAGTGCTAGTATGGGGGGGGACTATGGCTACACCTTC. Translating gives CSASMGGDYGYTF.